This T cell receptor beta chain was sequenced during a study of identical twins. This clonotype was recorded many times. Trimming removed 0 bases from V and 0 bases from J, with 3 bases in between. Germline V lookup: CDR1 SGHKS, CDR2 YYEKEE (reference sequence). The CDR3 is 13 amino acids. TCRdb re-called the 5' RACE reads through MiXCR, storing one row per CDR3 protein. The table includes over 550,000 distinct CDR3 sequences, around 7.4% detected once. The same data also went into a second study, on yellow fever vaccine responses in identical twins.

The sequence was collected from a woman between 18 and 29 years old in good health. The sequenced sample was PBMCs. The chain joins TRBV5-5 to TRBJ1-1; D ambiguous. The CDR3 is CASSLGMNTEAFF. In nucleotides, the CDR3 is TGTGCCAGCAGCTTGGGGATGAACACTGAAGCTTTCTTT.